Here is one T cell receptor beta chain with its context. Its antigen is not known. V lost 4 bases to trimming and J lost 10 bases, with 11 bases between them. Looked up from germline, CDR1 is SEHNR and CDR2 is FQNEAQ (reference sequence). The CDR3 consists of 13 residues. The data were produced by immunoSEQ multiplex PCR, yet TCRdb's version contains in-frame clones alone and is incomplete. The data show some 130,000 clones, about nine tenths seen once. The data were obtained in a study of T cell responses to AZD1222 COVID-19 vaccine. General study findings and limits: Seropositive AZD1222 recipients at baseline numbered only 5 to 7. There were mostly white British donors and more females than males, and clonal diversity was possibly underestimated.

The receptor comes from an adult in good health. The chain employs TRBV7-9 and TRBJ1-6; weak D call: TRBD1 (6 bases). Sequencing was performed on peripheral blood, taken on day 0 of AZD1222 vaccination. CDR3 nucleotide sequence: TGTGCCAGCAGCTACTCAGGGGAATCACCCCTCCACTTT. Protein sequence: CASSYSGESPLHF.